Listed here are 10 T cell receptor beta chains from one sample, sequenced in a study of monozygotic twins with inflammatory bowel disease. TCRdb processed the 5' RACE reads again and assigns one entry to each CDR3 protein, with no DNA. Its table lists more than 120,000 distinct CDR3 sequences. Material for sequencing was blood. The origin of the receptors is a human donor with ulcerative colitis or Crohn's disease, or a healthy co-twin of an affected twin (not recorded which).

The J gene is TRBJ1-5, the V gene TRBV4-1; the TCRdb D gene call, TRBD1, has no DNA to confirm it. The CDR3 runs to 16 residues. Germline V gene lookup returns CDR1 MGHRA and CDR2 YSYEKL. CDR3 sequence reads: CASSQDFSGGVQPQHF.

The J gene is TRBJ2-3, the V gene TRBV7-9; the TCRdb call, TRBD2, lacks DNA for checking. The CDR3 has 16 residues. Germline V gene data show CDR1 as SEHNR and CDR2 as FQNEAQ (reference sequence). The CDR3 loop is CASSLDAGEVADTQYF.

This chain links TRBV7-6 with TRBJ2-7; TCRdb designates TRBD1, a call that cannot be tested without DNA. CDR3 length equals 17 residues. Per the germline V gene, CDR1 is SGHVS and CDR2 is FNYEAQ. CDR3 sequence: CASSLGIGRDRVYEQYF.

The chain has TRBV7-9 and TRBJ2-1; TCRdb's D call of TRBD2 is untestable without DNA. The CDR3 runs 17 residues. In germline, CDR1 is SEHNR, CDR2 FQNEAQ (reference sequence). CDR3 residues: CASSPAGRGGRIPEQFF.

This chain links TRBV20-1 with TRBJ2-1; as DNA is missing, the TRBD1 call by TCRdb cannot be tested. The germline V gene has CDR1 DFQATT and CDR2 SNEGSKA (reference sequence). The length of the CDR3 is 13 residues. This chain's CDR3 is CSARDREDNEQFF.

The chain couples TRBV4-1 to TRBJ1-4; absent DNA, TCRdb's TRBD1 call cannot be checked. CDR1 MGHRA and CDR2 YSYEKL come from the germline V gene. CDR3 length: 17 residues. CDR3 region: CASRFRQGWETNEKLFF.

The chain joins TRBV12-3 or TRBV12-4 to TRBJ1-1; as DNA is missing, the TRBD1 call by TCRdb cannot be tested. CDR3 length: 15 residues. Here the CDR3 reads CASSPTTGFTSEAFF.

The rearrangement uses TRBV28 and TRBJ2-7; no DNA is available, so the TRBD1 call from TCRdb remains unchecked. This CDR3 region has 16 residues. Germline-derived CDR1 and CDR2 are MDHEN and SYDVKM. CDR3 region: CASSLEIRGLIYEQYF.

V usage is TRBV28 and J usage is TRBJ1-4; the D call from TCRdb, TRBD1, cannot be confirmed without DNA. Per the germline V gene, CDR1 is MDHEN and CDR2 is SYDVKM. The CDR3 is 14 residues long. CDR3 residues: CASETGGVTEKLFF.

The chain couples TRBV2 to TRBJ2-7; absent DNA, TCRdb's TRBD1 call cannot be checked. The CDR3 totals 11 residues. The germline V gene has CDR1 SNHLY and CDR2 FYNNEI. CDR3 loop: CASSVTGTATF. Based on the CDR3 plus reference TRBV2 and TRBJ2-7, the full variable domain is EPEVTQTPSHQVTQMGQEVILRCVPISNHLYFYWYRQILGQKVEFLVSFYNNEISEKSEIFDDQFSVERPDGSNFTLKIRSTKLEDSAMYFCASSVTGTATFGPGTRLTVT.